This TCR beta chain originates from a study of CXCR3-negative and CXCR3-positive naive CD8 T cells. Per germline, CDR1 DFQATT and CDR2 SNEGSKA (reference sequence). The CDR3 totals 15 residues. As for this clonotype: Its antigen remains unidentified.

Broader study findings: The study found that naive CXCR3-negative and CXCR3-positive cells shared TRBV-TRBJ usage, while memory cells differed.

Carrying UMI labels, the TRB cDNA libraries were prepared through 5' RACE. TCRdb reanalyzed the 5' RACE reads, giving one entry per CDR3 protein sequence and no DNA. This repertoire includes 65,000 to 95,000 distinct CDR3 sequences. Naive CD8+ T cells were CD45RO-CCR7+CD27+CD95-. The rearrangement links TRBV20-1 to TRBJ1-1; TCRdb returns TRBD1, unconfirmable since there is no DNA. This TCR derives from a human donor in good health. Some clones in this sample may be carry-over from other donors' samples. Sequencing was done on a sample of naive CXCR3- CD8+ T cells from blood. Described subset: CD45RO-CCR7+CD27+CD95- naive CD8+ T cells lacking CXCR3 (TNR3-). CDR3 in amino acids: CSANFLGQVNTEAFF.